The present TCR beta chain was sequenced within a study of blood T cell repertoires in COVID-19. Study-wide context: Acute and convalescent COVID-19 specimens originated in the United States, Italy and Spain.

Using immunoSEQ multiplex PCR, the repertoire was profiled, and TCRdb retains in-frame clones only, with some absent. The sample records tens of thousands of clones, around 83% being singletons. The CDR3 covers 17 residues. Losses at the gene ends were 5 bases for V and 2 bases for J; bases not matched to a gene: 10. CDR1 is SGHAT and CDR2 is FQNNGV in the germline V gene. The V gene is TRBV11-2, the J gene TRBJ1-4; 8 bases line up with TRBD1. This TCR derives from an elderly woman with active or convalescent COVID-19. Sequenced sample: peripheral blood. The CDR3 DNA follows: TGTGCCAGCAGCAAAGACAGGGGTGGAGGCACTAATGAAAAACTGTTTTTT. As protein: CASSKDRGGGTNEKLFF.